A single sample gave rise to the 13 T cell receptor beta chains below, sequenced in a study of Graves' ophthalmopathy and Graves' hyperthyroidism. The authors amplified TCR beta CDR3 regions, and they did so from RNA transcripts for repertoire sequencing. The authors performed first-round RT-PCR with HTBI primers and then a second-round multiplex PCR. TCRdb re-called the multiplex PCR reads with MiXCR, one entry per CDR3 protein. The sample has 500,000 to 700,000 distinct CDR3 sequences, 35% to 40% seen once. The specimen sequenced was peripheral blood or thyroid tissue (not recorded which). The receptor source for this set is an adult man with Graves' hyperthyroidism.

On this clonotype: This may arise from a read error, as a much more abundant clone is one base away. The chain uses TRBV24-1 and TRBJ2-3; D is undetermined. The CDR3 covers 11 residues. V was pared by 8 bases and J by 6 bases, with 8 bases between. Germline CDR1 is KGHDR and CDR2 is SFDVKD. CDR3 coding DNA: TGTGCCACCAATACGACGGATACGCAGTATTTT. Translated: CATNTTDTQYF.

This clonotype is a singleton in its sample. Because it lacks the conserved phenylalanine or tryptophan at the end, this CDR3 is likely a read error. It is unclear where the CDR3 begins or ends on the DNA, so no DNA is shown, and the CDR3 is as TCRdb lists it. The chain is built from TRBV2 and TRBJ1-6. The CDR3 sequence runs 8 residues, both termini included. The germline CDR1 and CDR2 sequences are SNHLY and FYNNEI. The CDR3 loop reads CASSFPPR.

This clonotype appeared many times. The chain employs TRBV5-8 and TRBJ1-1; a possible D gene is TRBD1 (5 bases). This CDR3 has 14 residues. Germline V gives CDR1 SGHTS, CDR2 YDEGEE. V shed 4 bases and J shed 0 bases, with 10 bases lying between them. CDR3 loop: CASSRREMNTEAFF. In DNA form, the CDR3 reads TGTGCCAGCAGCCGCAGGGAAATGAACACTGAAGCTTTCTTT.

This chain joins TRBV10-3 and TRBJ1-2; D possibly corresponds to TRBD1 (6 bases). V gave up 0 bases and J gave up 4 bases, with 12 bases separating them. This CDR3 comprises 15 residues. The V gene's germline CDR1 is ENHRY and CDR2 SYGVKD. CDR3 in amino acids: CAISESPGAGYGYTF. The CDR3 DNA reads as TGTGCCATCAGTGAGTCGCCGGGGGCAGGCTATGGCTACACCTTC.

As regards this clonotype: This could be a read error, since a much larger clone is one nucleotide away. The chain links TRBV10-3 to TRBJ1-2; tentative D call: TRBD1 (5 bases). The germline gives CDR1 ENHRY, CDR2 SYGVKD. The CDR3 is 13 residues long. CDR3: CASSYSGWDGYTF. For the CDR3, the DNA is TGTGCCAGCAGTTACTCAGGGTGGGATGGCTACACCTTC.

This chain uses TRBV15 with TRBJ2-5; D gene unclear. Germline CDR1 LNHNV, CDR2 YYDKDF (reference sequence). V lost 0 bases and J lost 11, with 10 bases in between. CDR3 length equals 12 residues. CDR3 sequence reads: CATSRDRVWQYF. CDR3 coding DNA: TGTGCCACCAGCAGAGATCGGGTCTGGCAGTACTTC. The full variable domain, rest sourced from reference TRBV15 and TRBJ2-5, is DAMVIQNPRYQVTQFGKPVTLSCSQTLNHNVMYWYQQKSSQAPKLLFHYYDKDFNNEADTPDNFQSRRPNTSFCFLDIRSPGLGDTAMYLCATSRDRVWQYFGPGTRLLVL.

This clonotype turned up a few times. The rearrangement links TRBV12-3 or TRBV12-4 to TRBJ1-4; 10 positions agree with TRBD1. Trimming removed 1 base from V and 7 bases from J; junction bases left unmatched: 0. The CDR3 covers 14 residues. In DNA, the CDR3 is TGTGCCAGCAGTTTAGGACAGGGGGCTGAAAAACTGTTTTTT. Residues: CASSLGQGAEKLFF.

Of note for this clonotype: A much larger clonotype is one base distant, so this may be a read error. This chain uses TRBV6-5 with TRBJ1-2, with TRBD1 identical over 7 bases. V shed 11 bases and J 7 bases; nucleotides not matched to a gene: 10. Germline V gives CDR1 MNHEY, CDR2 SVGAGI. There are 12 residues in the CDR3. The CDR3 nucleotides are TGTGCCGGCACAAAGGGGGCTGGTGGCTACACCTTC. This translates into CAGTKGAGGYTF.

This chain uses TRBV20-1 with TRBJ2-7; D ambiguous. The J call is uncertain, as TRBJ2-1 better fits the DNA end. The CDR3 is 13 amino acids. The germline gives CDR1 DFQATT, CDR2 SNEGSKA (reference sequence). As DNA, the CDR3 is TGCAGTGCTATGGAGACAATAGGAAATGAGCAGTTCTTC. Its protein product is CSAMETIGNEQFF.

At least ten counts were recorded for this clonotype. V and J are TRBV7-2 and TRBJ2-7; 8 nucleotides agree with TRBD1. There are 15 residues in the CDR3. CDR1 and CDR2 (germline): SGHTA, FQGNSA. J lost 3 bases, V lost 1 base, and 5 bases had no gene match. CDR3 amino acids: CASSLEGTGHYEQYF. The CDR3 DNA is TGTGCCAGCAGCTTAGAAGGGACAGGCCACTACGAGCAGTACTTC.

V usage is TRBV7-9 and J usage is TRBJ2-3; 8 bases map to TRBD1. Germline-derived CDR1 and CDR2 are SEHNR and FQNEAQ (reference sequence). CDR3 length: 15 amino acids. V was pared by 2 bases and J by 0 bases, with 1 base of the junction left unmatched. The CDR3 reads CASSLQGASTDTQYF. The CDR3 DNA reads TGTGCCAGCAGCTTACAGGGGGCGAGCACAGATACGCAGTATTTT. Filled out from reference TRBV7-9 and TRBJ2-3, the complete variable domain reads DTGVSQNPRHKITKRGQNVTFRCDPISEHNRLYWYRQTLGQGPEFLTYFQNEAQLEKSRLLSDRFSAERPKGSFSTLEIQRTEQGDSAMYLCASSLQGASTDTQYFGPGTRLTVL.

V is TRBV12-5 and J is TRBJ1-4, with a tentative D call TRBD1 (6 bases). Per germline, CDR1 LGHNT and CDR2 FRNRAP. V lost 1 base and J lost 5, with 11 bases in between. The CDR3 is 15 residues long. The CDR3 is CASGLGTERNEKLFF. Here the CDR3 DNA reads TGTGCTAGTGGTTTGGGGACAGAGCGGAATGAAAAACTGTTTTTT.

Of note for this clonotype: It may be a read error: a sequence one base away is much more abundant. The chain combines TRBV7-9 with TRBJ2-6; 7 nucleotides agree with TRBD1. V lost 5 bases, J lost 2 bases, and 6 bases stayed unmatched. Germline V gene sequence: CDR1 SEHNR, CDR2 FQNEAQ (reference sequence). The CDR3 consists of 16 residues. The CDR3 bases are TGTGCCAGCAGCCGACCTAGGGGGCCTGGGGCCAACGTCCTGACTTTC. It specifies CASSRPRGPGANVLTF.